These 12 T cell receptor beta chains came from one sample sequenced in a study of blood T cell repertoires in COVID-19. Data came from immunoSEQ multiplex PCR; TCRdb stores just in-frame clones and leaves some out. The table has about 370,000 clones, roughly 90% seen once. The specimen was peripheral blood. These receptor sequences come from a woman in her thirties with COVID-19, enrolled during active disease.

V and J are TRBV7-2 and TRBJ2-2; the match to TRBD1 covers 8 bases. This CDR3 region has 14 residues. Germline V gives CDR1 SGHTA, CDR2 FQGNSA. Trimming removed 5 bases from V and 5 bases from J; junction bases left unmatched: 4. This CDR3 is CASSPQGGTGELFF. Written as DNA, the CDR3 is TGTGCCAGCAGCCCACAGGGGGGAACCGGGGAGCTGTTTTTT.

V is TRBV2 and J is TRBJ2-7; 11 positions agree with TRBD2. The CDR3 extends over 14 amino acids. The junction had 6 bases not matched to a gene; V was cut back by 8 bases and J by 3 bases. CDR1 and CDR2 from the germline V gene are SNHLY and FYNNEI. The CDR3 DNA reads TGTGCCAGCGTTAGCGGGGGGGTGCGCTACGAGCAGTACTTC. Translated: CASVSGGVRYEQYF.

J is TRBJ2-1 and V is TRBV28; 9 bases match TRBD1. CDR1 and CDR2 (germline): MDHEN, SYDVKM. After removal of 5 bases from V and 7 bases from J, the junction contained 6 bases not matched to a gene. The CDR3 consists of 14 residues. CDR3 nucleotides: TGTGCCAGCAGTCGCTTCGGGACAGGGAATGAGCAGTTCTTC. Translation gives CASSRFGTGNEQFF.

This clone occurred once. The gene calls are TRBV5-5 and TRBJ1-1; possibly TRBD1 for D (6 bases). The V gene's germline CDR1 is SGHKS and CDR2 YYEKEE (reference sequence). The CDR3 consists of 13 residues. Trimming removed 0 bases at V and 5 bases at J, with 8 bases between. CDR3 sequence: CASSLDRATEAFF. In nucleotides, the CDR3 is TGTGCCAGCAGCTTGGACAGGGCGACTGAAGCTTTCTTT.

J is TRBJ1-6 and V is TRBV19; no clear D. The CDR3 has 14 amino acids. Trimming took off 8 bases at V and 2 bases at J, with 10 bases between the two ends. Germline lookup yields CDR1 LNHDA and CDR2 SQIVND (reference sequence). This CDR3 is CASAIGTYNSPLHF. The CDR3 nucleotides read TGTGCCAGTGCGATCGGGACCTATAATTCACCCCTCCACTTT.

This chain links TRBV27 with TRBJ1-5, with D tentatively TRBD1 (6 bases). Germline CDR1 and CDR2: MNHEY and SMNVEV (reference sequence). V was cut by 5 bases and J by 3 bases, with 8 bases left in between. The CDR3 is 13 amino acids. This chain's CDR3 is CASSTGNNQPQHF. Written as DNA, the CDR3 is TGTGCCAGCAGTACAGGGAACAATCAGCCCCAGCATTTT.

V usage is TRBV28 and J usage is TRBJ2-1; TRBD2 matches 9 bases. V lost 8 bases and J lost 8; bases outside the gene matches: 13. The V gene's germline CDR1 is MDHEN and CDR2 SYDVKM. This CDR3 is built from 15 residues. CDR3 region: CASLLSGGLGHEQFF. The CDR3 DNA reads TGTGCCAGCCTGCTTAGCGGGGGACTGGGGCATGAGCAGTTCTTC.

The rearrangement uses TRBV5-1 and TRBJ2-5; TRBD1 matches 7 bases. Germline lookup yields CDR1 SGHRS and CDR2 YFSETQ. With 0 bases clipped from V and 0 bases from J, the junction kept 5 bases outside the gene matches. CDR3 size: 16 residues. CDR3 protein: CASSLARDSHQETQYF. The CDR3 DNA reads as TGCGCCAGCAGCTTGGCCAGGGACAGCCACCAAGAGACCCAGTACTTC.

The V and J genes are TRBV7-2 and TRBJ2-1; 8 bases are a match to TRBD1. Germline CDR1 and CDR2: SGHTA and FQGNSA. Trimming at V came to 5 bases and at J to 6 bases, leaving 6 bases not matched to a gene. The CDR3 is 14 residues long. The CDR3 region is CASSVDRGSNEQFF. CDR3 bases: TGTGCCAGCAGCGTCGACAGGGGAAGCAATGAGCAGTTCTTC. Full variable domain (missing parts from reference TRBV7-2 and TRBJ2-1): GAGVSQSPSNKVTEKGKDVELRCDPISGHTALYWYRQSLGQGLEFLIYFQGNSAPDKSGLPSDRFSAERTGGSVSTLTIQRTQQEDSAVYLCASSVDRGSNEQFFGPGTRLTVL.

This chain connects TRBV10-3 to TRBJ2-1, with D possibly being TRBD2 (6 bases). Trimming pared 9 bases from V and 3 bases from J, leaving 9 bases between. The germline gives CDR1 ENHRY, CDR2 SYGVKD. The CDR3 is made up of 12 amino acids. Written as DNA, the CDR3 is TGTGCCATTCATAGCGGCTACAATGAGCAGTTCTTC. Amino acid sequence: CAIHSGYNEQFF.

The J gene is TRBJ1-1, the V gene TRBV10-3; the D gene is possibly TRBD1 (6 bases). The CDR3 is made up of 15 amino acids. CDR1 and CDR2 from the germline V gene are ENHRY and SYGVKD. Trimming took 3 bases from V and 7 from J, leaving 18 bases between them. This CDR3 is CAISDRGGRDSEAFF. The CDR3, as DNA: TGTGCCATCAGTGATAGGGGGGGGAGAGACAGTGAAGCTTTCTTT.

This chain links TRBV25-1 with TRBJ1-1; tentatively, D is TRBD1 (6 bases). V lost 6 bases and J lost 0, with 8 bases in between. CDR3 size: 13 residues. Germline loops: CDR1 MGHDK, CDR2 SYGVNS. The CDR3 sequence: CASRRGLNTEAFF. In DNA form, the CDR3 reads TGTGCCAGCAGGAGGGGGTTGAACACTGAAGCTTTCTTT.